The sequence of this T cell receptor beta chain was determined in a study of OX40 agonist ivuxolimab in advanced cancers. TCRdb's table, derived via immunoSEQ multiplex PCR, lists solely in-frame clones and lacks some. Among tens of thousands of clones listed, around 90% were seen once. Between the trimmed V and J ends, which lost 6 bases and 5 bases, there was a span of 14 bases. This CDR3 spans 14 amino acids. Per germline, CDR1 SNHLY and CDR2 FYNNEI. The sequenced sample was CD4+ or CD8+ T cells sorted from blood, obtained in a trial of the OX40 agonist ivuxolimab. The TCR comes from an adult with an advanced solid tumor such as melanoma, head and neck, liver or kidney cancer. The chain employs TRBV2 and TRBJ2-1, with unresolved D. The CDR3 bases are TGTGCCAGCAGGGGGTGGACCGAAAACAATGAGCAGTTCTTC. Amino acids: CASRGWTENNEQFF.